This record covers a single TCR beta chain. The data were produced by immunoSEQ multiplex PCR, yet TCRdb's version contains in-frame clones alone and is incomplete. The data show about 210,000 clones, with 75% to 85% seen just once and about 4.5% held by the top ten. The CDR3 runs 15 residues. Germline V gene sequence: CDR1 WSHSY, CDR2 SAAADI. The ends lost 6 bases at V and 4 bases at J; junction bases unmatched: 9. The data derive from a study of blood T cell repertoires in COVID-19. Study summary: Acute and convalescent COVID-19 samples came from the United States, Italy and Spain. Sources were T cells, B-cell-depleted T cells, or PBMCs; the material itself was cDNA or gDNA.

Participants had their cohort set by participant-reported clinical history. The receptor was isolated from a man aged 25-45 years with acute COVID-19. This chain uses TRBV10-2 with TRBJ2-5; 9 nucleotides match TRBD2. Material for sequencing was PBMCs or T cells enriched from blood (not recorded which). The CDR3 DNA follows: TGCGCCAGCAGGCCCGGCGGGGGGGCACCAGAGACCCAGTACTTC. Translating gives CASRPGGGAPETQYF.